This T cell receptor beta chain stems from a study of long-term antiretroviral therapy in people with HIV. Survey level was the resolution at which the v3.0 immunoSEQ assay ran. Repertoires were generated with immunoSEQ multiplex PCR, while TCRdb's copy carries only in-frame clones and drops some. The sample contains 25,000 to 35,000 clones, around 80% of which appear only once. This CDR3 has 13 amino acids. CDR1 and CDR2 (germline): MNHEY, SVGAGI. V lost 8 bases to trimming and J lost 6 bases, with 11 bases between them. The sequence came from a man younger than 35 with HIV. V usage is TRBV6-5 and J usage is TRBJ1-6, with D perhaps matching TRBD1 (6 bases). Specimen: unsorted PBMCs, collected 1.5 years before starting antiretroviral therapy. CDR3 nucleotide sequence: TGTGCCAGCTCTGGGGGCACTAATTCACCCCTCCACTTT. Amino acid sequence: CASSGGTNSPLHF.